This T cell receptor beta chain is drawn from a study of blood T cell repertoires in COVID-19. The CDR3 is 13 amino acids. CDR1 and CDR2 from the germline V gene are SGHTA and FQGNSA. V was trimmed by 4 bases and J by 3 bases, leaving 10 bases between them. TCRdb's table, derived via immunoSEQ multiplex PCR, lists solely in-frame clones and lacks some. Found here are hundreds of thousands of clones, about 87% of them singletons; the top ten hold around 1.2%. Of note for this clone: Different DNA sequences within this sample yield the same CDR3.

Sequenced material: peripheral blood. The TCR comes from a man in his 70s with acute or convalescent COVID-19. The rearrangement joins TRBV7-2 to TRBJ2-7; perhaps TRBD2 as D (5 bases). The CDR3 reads CASSSPGGYEQYF. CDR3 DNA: TGTGCCAGCAGCTCCCCCGGAGGCTACGAGCAGTACTTC.